The T cell receptor beta chain under discussion was sequenced for a study of blood T cell repertoires in COVID-19. Study background: The United States, Italy and Spain were the sources of the acute and convalescent COVID-19 samples. The analysed material was cDNA or gDNA that came from T cells, B-cell-depleted T cells, or PBMCs.

Germline CDR1 is SGHRS and CDR2 is YFSETQ. V gave up 3 bases and J gave up 3 bases; unmatched junction bases: 13. This CDR3 has 18 residues. Source study methods: Reference gene primer amplification gave estimated nucleated cell counts. Using immunoSEQ multiplex PCR, the repertoire was profiled, and TCRdb retains in-frame clones only, with some absent. The V and J calls and clone size are taken from that table; D and trimming were inferred from the DNA. The sample contains about 260,000 clones, roughly 90% of which appear only once. The TCR was taken from a man aged 25-45 years with active or convalescent COVID-19. This chain uses TRBV5-1 with TRBJ2-3; 10 nucleotides align to TRBD2. Sequencing was done on a sample of peripheral blood. The CDR3 coding sequence is TGCGCCAGCAGCTCCCAAAAATTAGCGGGGGGCATGACAGATACGCAGTATTTT. This sequence encodes CASSSQKLAGGMTDTQYF.